Below, one TCR beta chain is given with its context. The data were taken from a study of shared clonotypes between healthy human individuals. The CDR3 totals 15 residues. Trimming pared 5 bases from V and 4 bases from J, leaving 15 bases between. CDR1 is MDHEN, CDR2 SYDVKM, per germline. Healthy HIV-negative adults without recent acute infections or vaccinations served as donors. Produced via immunoSEQ multiplex PCR; TCRdb's table is partial and in-frame only. The sample shows about 730,000 clones, roughly 72% of them seen only once. The chain links TRBV28 to TRBJ1-3; TRBD1 might be the D (6 bases). The origin of this receptor is a woman aged 25-40 years in good health. Input material: memory CD4+ T cells sorted from blood. Subset indicated: CD45RA-negative fraction. The CDR3 DNA reads as TGTGCCAGCAGTAATTACAGGGCGGGCGGAAACACCATATATTTT. Its translation is CASSNYRAGGNTIYF.